These T cell receptor beta chains were read from a single sample in a study of shared clonotypes between healthy human individuals. The table came from immunoSEQ multiplex PCR; TCRdb's copy has only in-frame clones and leaves some out. The sample lists 490,000 or so clones; about 82% were seen once. The sequenced sample was PBMCs. The receptors here all came from a woman between 35 and 50 years old in good health. Some clones in this sample may be carry-over from other donors' samples. Each CDR3 is given with its conserved first and last residue. The D gene is left open where the match is weak. Not every row has a clone size; where given, it reads once, few, many or a size class.

>TRBJ1-5|TRBV15|16|.|.
TGTGCCACCAGCAGAGGGCCGGGGGAACGGAATCAGCCCCAGCATTTT
CATSRGPGERNQPQHF
>TRBJ2-3|TRBV5-1|16|.|few
TGCGCCAGCAGCTTGACCAGAACTAGCTCCACAGATACGCAGTATTTT
CASSLTRTSSTDTQYF
>TRBJ1-5|TRBV2|15|.|once
TGTGCCAGCAGTGCCGGTCCTGGCAGTGGCCAGCCCCAGCATTTT
CASSAGPGSGQPQHF
>TRBJ2-5|TRBV10-3|14|.|.
TGTGCCACCGGGGGTGGGGGGAACCAAGAGACCCAGTACTTC
CATGGGGNQETQYF
>TRBJ2-3|TRBV30|13|TRBD1|.
TGTGCCCGCGACAGGGAAAGCACAGATACGCAGTATTTT
CARDRESTDTQYF
>TRBJ1-1|TRBV9|12|.|.
TGTGCCAGCAGCGTAGAGGGAGGAGAAGCTTTCTTT
CASSVEGGEAFF
>TRBJ2-6|TRBV5-1|16|TRBD1|.
TGCGCCAGCAGCTTGGACAGGGGGCCTGGGGCCAACGTCCTGACTTTC
CASSLDRGPGANVLTF
>TRBJ2-5|TRBV4-1|15|TRBD2|.
TGCGCCAGCAGCCAAGACGGCGCGGGAGGGCGTGAGCAGTACTTC
CASSQDGAGGREQYF
>TRBJ2-1|TRBV9|14|TRBD2|.
TGTGCCAGCAGCACTAGCGGGGGATCCAATGAGCAGTTCTTC
CASSTSGGSNEQFF
>TRBJ1-2|TRBV30|14|TRBD1|once
TGTGCCTGGAGTGTACAGGGGGCTCAGAATGGCTACACCTTC
CAWSVQGAQNGYTF
>TRBJ2-7|TRBV15|14|.|.
TGTGCCACCAGCTTCAGGGCCTGGACCTACGAGCAGTACTTC
CATSFRAWTYEQYF
>TRBJ2-3|TRBV19|15|TRBD2|.
TGTGCCAGTAGTAAGACTAGCGGGCGCACAGATACGCAGTATTTT
CASSKTSGRTDTQYF
>TRBJ1-1|TRBV5-1|14|.|.
TGCGCCAGCAGCGGTGGGACGGGGAACACTGAAGCTTTCTTT
CASSGGTGNTEAFF
>TRBJ2-2|TRBV18|16|TRBD2|.
TGTGCCAGCTCACGACTTACGGGAGGACGCACCGGGGAGCTGTTTTTT
CASSRLTGGRTGELFF
>TRBJ2-2|TRBV9|15|TRBD1|.
TGTGCCAGCAGCATGGGACAGACGAACACCGGGGAGCTGTTTTTT
CASSMGQTNTGELFF
>TRBJ2-5|TRBV5-1|18|TRBD2|.
TGCGCCAGCAGCTTGACCGGGACTAGCGGGAGTGGGCAAGAGACCCAGTACTTC
CASSLTGTSGSGQETQYF
>TRBJ2-1|TRBV5-8|15|.|.
TGTGCCAGCAGCTTGCAGTCGGGCTCCTACAATGAGCAGTTCTTC
CASSLQSGSYNEQFF
>TRBJ1-2|TRBV9|16|.|once
TGTGCCAGCACCACCTTGTGGGGGGCTGGCGACTATGGCTACACCTTC
CASTTLWGAGDYGYTF
>TRBJ2-1|TRBV4-1|15|.|.
TGCGCCAGCAGATTACAACTAGGGCCTTACAATGAGCAGTTCTTC
CASRLQLGPYNEQFF
>TRBJ2-2|TRBV4-1|16|TRBD1|.
TGCGCCAGCAGCCGGGGGACAGGAACGAACACCGGGGAGCTGTTTTTT
CASSRGTGTNTGELFF
>TRBJ1-2|TRBV11-1|13|TRBD1|many
TGTGCCAGCAGCCGACAGGGAGGAAATGGCTACACCTTC
CASSRQGGNGYTF
>TRBJ1-4|TRBV9|14|.|.
TGTGCCAGCAGCGTAGGGGTCAGGGAGGAAAAACTGTTTTTT
CASSVGVREEKLFF
>TRBJ2-3|TRBV11-3|14|TRBD1|.
TGTGCCAGCAGCACCCGGACAGGGCCAGATACGCAGTATTTT
CASSTRTGPDTQYF
>TRBJ1-1|TRBV5-1|15|TRBD1|.
TGCGCCAGCAGCTACGGGACAGGAGGGAACACTGAAGCTTTCTTT
CASSYGTGGNTEAFF
>TRBJ2-1|TRBV20-1|11|.|.
TGCAGGGCGGATTATTACAATGAGCAGTTCTTC
CRADYYNEQFF
>TRBJ1-5|TRBV2|14|.|.
TGTGCCAGCAGTGCGGTAACAGTAAATCAGCCCCAGCATTTT
CASSAVTVNQPQHF
>TRBJ2-1|TRBV28|16|.|few
TGTGCCAGCAGTTTACCCCCCCCGGCAGGGAGGAATGAGCAGTTCTTC
CASSLPPPAGRNEQFF
>TRBJ1-5|TRBV19|15|.|.
TGTGCCAGTAGTAACTTCGGGAATCTCAAGGAGCCCCAGCATTTT
CASSNFGNLKEPQHF
>TRBJ2-7|TRBV7-2|18|TRBD2|.
TGTGCCAGCAGCTTAACCCTAGCGGGAGGACTTATCTCCTACGAGCAGTACTTC
CASSLTLAGGLISYEQYF
>TRBJ2-1|TRBV7-2|16|TRBD2|.
TGTGCCAGCAGCTTATTAGCGGGAGCCTCCTACAATGAGCAGTTCTTC
CASSLLAGASYNEQFF
>TRBJ2-1|TRBV20-1|11|.|few
TGCAGTGCTAGAGTTTTAAATGAGCAGTTCTTC
CSARVLNEQFF